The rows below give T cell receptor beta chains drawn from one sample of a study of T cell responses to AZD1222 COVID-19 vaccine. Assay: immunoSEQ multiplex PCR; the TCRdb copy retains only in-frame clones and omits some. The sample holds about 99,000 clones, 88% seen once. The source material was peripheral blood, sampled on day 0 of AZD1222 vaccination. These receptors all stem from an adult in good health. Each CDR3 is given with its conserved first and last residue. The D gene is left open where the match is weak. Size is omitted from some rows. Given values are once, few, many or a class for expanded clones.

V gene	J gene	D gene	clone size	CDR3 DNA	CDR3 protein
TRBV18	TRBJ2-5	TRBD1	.	TGTGCCAGCTCACCCCCGGGACAGATAGAGACCCAGTACTTC	CASSPPGQIETQYF
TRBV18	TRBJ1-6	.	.	TGTGCCAGCTCACCGGCGGGGGATTCACCCCTCCACTTT	CASSPAGDSPLHF
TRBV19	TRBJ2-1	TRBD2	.	TGTGCCAGTAGGCGGGAGGGCCCCAATAGACTCAATGAGCAGTTCTTC	CASRREGPNRLNEQFF
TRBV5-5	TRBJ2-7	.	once	TGTGCCAGCAGCCTTGGGGCAGTCTACGAGCAGTACTTC	CASSLGAVYEQYF
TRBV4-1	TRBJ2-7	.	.	TGCGCCAGCAGCCGGAGCGCTGAGGAATACTCCTACGAGCAGTACTTC	CASSRSAEEYSYEQYF
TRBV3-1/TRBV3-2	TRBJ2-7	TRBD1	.	TGTGCCAGCAGCGAGCGGGACAGGGGGGGCTACGAGCAGTACTTC	CASSERDRGGYEQYF
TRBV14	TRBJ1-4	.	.	TGTGCCAGCAGCCAGTCGATGGGGAGTAATGAAAAACTGTTTTTT	CASSQSMGSNEKLFF
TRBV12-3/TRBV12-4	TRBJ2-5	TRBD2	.	TGTGCCAGCAGTTTAAGCGGGAGTGAGACCCAGTACTTC	CASSLSGSETQYF
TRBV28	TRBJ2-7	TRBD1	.	TGTGCCAGCAGGGACAGGGGGCGCTACGAGCAGTACTTC	CASRDRGRYEQYF
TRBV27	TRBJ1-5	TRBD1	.	TGTGCCAGCAGTAAACAGGGGATGAGCAATCAGCCCCAGCATTTT	CASSKQGMSNQPQHF
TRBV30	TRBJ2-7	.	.	TGTGCCTGGAGTGTCGGGGGAACAGGCCACGAGCAGTACTTC	CAWSVGGTGHEQYF
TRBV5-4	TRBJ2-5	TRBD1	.	TGTGCCAGCAGTCGGGACAGAACCAAGAGGGCCCAGTACTTC	CASSRDRTKRAQYF
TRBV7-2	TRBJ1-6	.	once	TGTGCCAGCAGTACCGAATGGAGCGATGTGGTGTCCCTCCACTTT	CASSTEWSDVVSLHF
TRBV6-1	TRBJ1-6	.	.	TGTGCCAGCAGTGAATCAGCAGGGGAATATAATTCACCCCTCCACTTT	CASSESAGEYNSPLHF
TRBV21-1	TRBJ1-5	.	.	TGTGCCAGCAGCAAGGGACAGGCGCGGAGTAGCAATCAGCCCCAGCATTTT	CASSKGQARSSNQPQHF
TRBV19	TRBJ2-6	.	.	TGTGCCAGTAGCGGGACCCACTCTGGGGCCAACGTCCTGACTTTC	CASSGTHSGANVLTF
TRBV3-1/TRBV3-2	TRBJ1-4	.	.	TGTGCCAGCAGCCAACGACAACGGGTACTGAATGAAAAACTGTTTTTT	CASSQRQRVLNEKLFF
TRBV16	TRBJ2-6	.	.	TGTGCCAGCAGCCATCACCGGGGGAAAAGCTCTGGGGCCAACGTCCTGACTTTC	CASSHHRGKSSGANVLTF
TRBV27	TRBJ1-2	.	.	TGTGCCAGCACCTCTTATCTCCGCTATCAGGGGAAAAAGGCCTATGGCTACACCTTC	CASTSYLRYQGKKAYGYTF
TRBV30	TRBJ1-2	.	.	TGTGCCTGGAGTGTCCGACAGCAGTATGGCTACACCTTC	CAWSVRQQYGYTF
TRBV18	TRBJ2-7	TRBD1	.	TGTGCCAGCTCACCACTCCCGGGACAGATCTCCTACGAGCAGTACTTC	CASSPLPGQISYEQYF
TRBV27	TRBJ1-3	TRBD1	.	TGTGCCAGCAGTTTACCCGACAGGGTCCTCGGAAACACCATATATTTT	CASSLPDRVLGNTIYF
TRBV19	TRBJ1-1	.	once	TGTGCCAGTAGTATACGAGGGGCGCCTGAAGCTTTCTTT	CASSIRGAPEAFF
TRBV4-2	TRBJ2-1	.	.	TGTGCCAGCAGCCGGGAGAGGTACAATGAGCAGTTCTTC	CASSRERYNEQFF
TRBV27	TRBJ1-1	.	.	TGTGCCAGCAGTATCTTAAGGGGCCCGAACACTGAAGCTTTCTTT	CASSILRGPNTEAFF
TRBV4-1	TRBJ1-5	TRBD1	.	TGCGCCAGCAGCCAAGTAGACAGGGGGCGAGGGAGCAATCAGCCCCAGCATTTT	CASSQVDRGRGSNQPQHF
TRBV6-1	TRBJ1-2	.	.	TGTGCCAGCAGGGAAGGAGTGGGCGGCTACACCTTC	CASREGVGGYTF
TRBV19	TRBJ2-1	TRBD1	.	TGTGCCAGTAGTACACACTCCGGACAGGGGGTTTCCTACAATGAGCAGTTCTTC	CASSTHSGQGVSYNEQFF
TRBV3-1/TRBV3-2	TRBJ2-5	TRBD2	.	TGTGCCAGCAGCCAAGTCGGGACTAGCGGGAACGGGACCCAGTACTTC	CASSQVGTSGNGTQYF
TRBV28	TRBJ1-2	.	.	TGTGCCAGCAGTTTTCTTTCTAGGGACTATGGCTACACCTTC	CASSFLSRDYGYTF
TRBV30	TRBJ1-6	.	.	TGTGCCTGGAGTGTGGTTACTTCACCCCTCCACTTT	CAWSVVTSPLHF